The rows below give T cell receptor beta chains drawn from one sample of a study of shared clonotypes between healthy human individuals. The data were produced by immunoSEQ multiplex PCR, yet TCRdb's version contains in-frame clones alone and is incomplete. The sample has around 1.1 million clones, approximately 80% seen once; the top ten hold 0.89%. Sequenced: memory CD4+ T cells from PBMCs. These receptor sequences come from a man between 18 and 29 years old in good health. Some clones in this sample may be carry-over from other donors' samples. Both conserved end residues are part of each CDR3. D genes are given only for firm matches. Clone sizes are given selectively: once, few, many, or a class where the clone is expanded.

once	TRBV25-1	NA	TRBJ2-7	CASSEYGGYEQYF	TGTGCCAGCAGTGAATATGGGGGCTACGAGCAGTACTTC
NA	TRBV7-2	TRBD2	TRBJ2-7	CASSLTSVSSYEQYF	TGTGCCAGCAGCTTGACTAGCGTAAGCTCCTACGAGCAGTACTTC
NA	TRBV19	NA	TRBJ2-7	CASSRQSTSYEQYF	TGTGCCAGTAGTAGGCAGTCCACATCCTACGAGCAGTACTTC
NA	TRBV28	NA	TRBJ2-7	CASRHPSSYEQYF	TGTGCCAGCCGACACCCCAGCTCCTACGAGCAGTACTTC
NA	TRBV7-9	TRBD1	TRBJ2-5	CASSWDRLKETQYF	TGTGCCAGCAGCTGGGACAGGCTTAAAGAGACCCAGTACTTC
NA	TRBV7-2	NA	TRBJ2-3	CASSPRAASGADTQYF	TGTGCCAGCAGCCCTCGGGCAGCTTCTGGAGCAGATACGCAGTATTTT
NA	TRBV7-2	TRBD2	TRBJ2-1	CASTPLGLAGANYNEQFF	TGTGCCAGCACCCCTCTGGGGCTAGCGGGAGCTAACTACAATGAGCAGTTCTTC
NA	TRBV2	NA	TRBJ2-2	CATHPEQSTGELFF	TGTGCCACCCACCCAGAACAGAGCACCGGGGAGCTGTTTTTT
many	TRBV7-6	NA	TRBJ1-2	CASRPTTGPNYGYTF	TGTGCCAGCAGACCTACGACAGGCCCTAACTATGGCTACACCTTC
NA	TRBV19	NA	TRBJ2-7	CASSISQGQIYEQYF	TGTGCCAGTAGTATATCCCAGGGCCAGATCTACGAGCAGTACTTC
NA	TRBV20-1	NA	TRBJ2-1	CTGAVQNEQFF	TGCACCGGGGCAGTCCAAAATGAGCAGTTCTTC
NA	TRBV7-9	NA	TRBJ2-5	CASSHVQETQYF	TGTGCCAGCAGCCACGTGCAAGAGACCCAGTACTTC
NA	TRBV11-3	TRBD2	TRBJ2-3	CASSSGTSIRGTDTQYF	TGTGCCAGCAGCTCCGGGACTAGCATTCGGGGCACAGATACGCAGTATTTT
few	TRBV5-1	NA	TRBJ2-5	CASSLAEGIKTQYF	TGCGCCAGCAGCTTGGCTGAGGGAATAAAGACCCAGTACTTC
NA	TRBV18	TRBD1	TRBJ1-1	CASSPFRDRGGNTEAFF	TGTGCCAGCTCACCTTTCCGGGACAGGGGGGGTAACACTGAGGCTTTCTTT
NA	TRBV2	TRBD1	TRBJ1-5	CASKAGQGAGQPQHF	TGTGCCAGCAAGGCCGGACAGGGGGCGGGCCAGCCCCAGCATTTT
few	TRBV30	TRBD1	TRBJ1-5	CAWQTGANQPQHF	TGTGCCTGGCAGACAGGGGCCAATCAGCCCCAGCATTTT
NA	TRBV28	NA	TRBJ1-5	CASSLGGSNQPQHF	TGTGCCAGCAGTTTGGGAGGGAGCAATCAGCCCCAGCATTTT
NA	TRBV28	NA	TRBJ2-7	CASSLVGYYEQYF	TGTGCCAGCAGTTTAGTCGGATACTACGAGCAGTACTTC
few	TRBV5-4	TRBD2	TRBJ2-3	CASSPPGGLTDTQYF	TGTGCCAGCAGCCCTCCGGGAGGGCTCACAGATACGCAGTATTTT
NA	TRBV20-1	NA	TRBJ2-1	CSAPQRRDTLF	TGCAGTGCTCCCCAACGCCGGGACACCCTCTTC
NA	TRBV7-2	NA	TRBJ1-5	CASNEQGLSNQPQHF	TGTGCCAGCAACGAACAGGGACTCAGCAATCAGCCCCAGCATTTT
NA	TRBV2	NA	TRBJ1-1	CASILDRSSTEAFF	NA